The source of this T cell receptor (beta chain) is a study of T cells in Graves' hyperthyroidism and ophthalmopathy (dated 2019 in TCRdb). Looking at the study overall: Peripheral blood samples were taken at the time of initial diagnosis, prior to any treatment. TCR V-J signatures able to tell the groups apart were searched for in a discovery cohort of 90 to 100 patients, of whom around 42 had Graves' ophthalmopathy and more than 55 had stable Graves' hyperthyroidism. Prospective prediction of ophthalmopathy was tested in an independent validation cohort consisting of some 20 hyperthyroidism patients and around 16 patients who later progressed to ophthalmopathy. For training and testing, the 100 or so patients in the discovery cohort were randomly divided in a 7:3 ratio. Thyroid tissue and blood T-cell repertoires from six Graves' hyperthyroidism patients were also compared in the study. After blood sampling, hyperthyroidism patients were treated with methimazole at a starting dose of 30 mg daily, and ophthalmopathy patients were treated with high-dose intravenous methylprednisolone. The paper describes TCR Vbeta CDR3 sequencing of 120 to 150 peripheral blood samples, made up of about 40 ophthalmopathy patients, around 78 hyperthyroidism patients and roughly 17 progressor patients. Study-wide findings and limitations: A model built on a 13 V-J signature distinguished ophthalmopathy from stable hyperthyroidism, reaching roughly 88% sensitivity and under 84% specificity in cross-validation and 80%/75% in testing. During validation, the model predicted progression to ophthalmopathy a median of about 5.9 months ahead of onset, with almost 71% sensitivity and under 85% specificity. No statistical method was used to fix the sample size in advance, and group allocation was not hidden from the investigators. Most expanded thyroid clonotypes (frequency above 0.001) were also detected in blood, a finding suggesting that blood repertoires may reflect thyroid immune responses.

For this clonotype: This clone's antigen is unknown. No much larger clonotype is one base removed from it; base qualities were not supplied.

Amplification of TCR beta CDR3 regions was carried out from RNA transcripts. A first-round RT-PCR of the TCR CDR3 used the HTBI primer set with the Qiagen OneStep RT-PCR kit. Libraries were constructed in a second round of multiplex PCR, after which size selection and purification were carried out. Libraries were sequenced paired-end with 100 bp reads on an Illumina HiSeq2000. The original pipeline was this. SOAPnuke was used to process the raw data, with reads discarded if the reads contained adapters or uncalled bases, had a mean Phred below 15, or lacked an exact constant-primer or identifier match. High-quality paired reads were merged with COPE v1.2.5, and unique nucleotide sequences were defined as clonotypes. Clonotypes were aligned to IMGT TRBV, TRBD and TRBJ reference segments using MiTCR v1.1. The analysis was restricted to V-J combinations with a frequency above 0.0001, which together covered roughly 99% of the repertoires. A TCS score was defined as the ratio of F50 (clonal expansion) to E x V (chaos), with BLOSUM62-based TCRdist applied between CDR3 peptides within each V-J. Welch's t-statistics and random forest reduced around 520 V-J features to roughly 13, which were used in a naive Bayes classifier (R e1071). TCRdb redid the processing of the public reads, applying fastp at Q25 and MiXCR, and retained in-frame beta chains. All rows with the same CDR3 protein become a single entry with the most common DNA and genes. The V and J calls were determined by TCRdb, not by the authors. The sample includes about 640,000 distinct CDR3 sequences, with around 21% observed a single time. The ten largest account for 30% to 40% of the sample.

In the ophthalmopathy patients, disease was moderately to severely active, with a Clinical Activity Score of 3 or more, a NOSPECS grade of 4 or more, and a duration of less than 3 months. Any patient with an uncontrolled infection, another autoimmune disease, pregnancy or lactation was excluded. Diagnoses were established on the basis of clinical symptoms, serum thyroxine and TRAb, thyroid ultrasound, and orbital computed tomography. PBMCs were isolated from more than 9 ml of fresh peripheral blood by Ficoll-Paque density gradient centrifugation. Trizol reagent was used to extract total RNA, and RNA quality was then checked on an Agilent 2100 Bioanalyzer. The CDR3 spans 15 residues, from the cysteine through the phenylalanine. Only CDR3 DNA remains: 45 bases, in frame from the first base. Trimming removed 0 bases from V and 6 bases from J, leaving 11 bases between the germline ends. The germline V gene encodes CDR1 WSHSY and CDR2 SAAADI.

In this chain, TRBV10-2 is recombined with TRBJ1-4, with the identity of the D gene unclear. This clonotype was obtained from a man aged 25-45 years with Graves' ophthalmopathy. What was sequenced was blood. The CDR3 in this case is CASSESLGRDEKLFF. The DNA is TGCGCCAGCAGTGAGTCGCTAGGGAGGGATGAAAAACTGTTTTTT.